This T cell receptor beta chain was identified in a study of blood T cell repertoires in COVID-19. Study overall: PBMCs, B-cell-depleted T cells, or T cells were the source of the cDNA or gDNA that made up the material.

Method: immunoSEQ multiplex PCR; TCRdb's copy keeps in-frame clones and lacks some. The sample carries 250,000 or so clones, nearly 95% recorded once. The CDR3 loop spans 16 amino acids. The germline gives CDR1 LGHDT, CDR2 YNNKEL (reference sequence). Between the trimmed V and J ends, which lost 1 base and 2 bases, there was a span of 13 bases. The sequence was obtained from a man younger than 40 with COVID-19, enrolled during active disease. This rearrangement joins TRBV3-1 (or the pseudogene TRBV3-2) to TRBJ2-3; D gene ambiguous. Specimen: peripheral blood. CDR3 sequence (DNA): TGTGCCAGCAGCCAAGGAAAAGGTAGCATCACAGATACGCAGTATTTT. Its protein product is CASSQGKGSITDTQYF.